What follows is one T cell receptor beta chain and its context. This specimen belongs to a study of CD8 T cells in Susac syndrome. RNA was extracted with the RNeasy kit, and a quantity of roughly 0.5 to 1 ug was reverse transcribed using random hexamers. TCRdb reprocessed the immunoSEQ multiplex PCR reads with MiXCR, giving one entry per CDR3 protein. The data show under 200,000 distinct CDR3 sequences, with around 95% seen just once and 0.15% to 0.2% held by the top ten. Germline CDR1 is MDHEN and CDR2 is SYDVKM. Trimming pared 3 bases from V and 8 bases from J, leaving 18 bases between. The length of the CDR3 is 15 residues.

This receptor was obtained from a human donor with multiple sclerosis. V usage is TRBV28 and J usage is TRBJ2-3, with D perhaps TRBD1 (5 bases). The source material was CD8+ T cells from PBMCs. CDR3 protein: CASSFSRWTMSTQYF. CDR3 bases: TGTGCCAGCAGTTTCTCCCGGTGGACAATGAGTACGCAGTATTTT.